This T cell receptor beta chain was found in a study of T cell clonality in common variable immunodeficiency. Points from the study as a whole: CVID subjects showed higher TCRbeta clonality than healthy controls. Patient heterogeneity in the CVID cohort limited correlations between repertoire features and clinical complications.

This clone was recorded many times. What it recognizes is unknown. The read finishes 3 residues shy of the CDR3 end, and the germline J gene is used to complete it. Losses at the gene ends were 1 base for V and 8 bases for J; bases not matched to a gene: 12. Germline CDR1 and CDR2: SGHVS and FQNEAQ. The CDR3 contains 17 residues. Produced via immunoSEQ multiplex PCR; TCRdb's table is partial and in-frame only. Sampling found under 40,000 clones, none seen once. The sequence came from a person aged 18 to 75 in good health. Source material: peripheral blood mononuclear cells. V usage is TRBV7-8 and J usage is TRBJ1-4; TRBD1 agrees at 8 bases. CDR3 region: CASSLVSQGAGWEKLFF. The sequenced CDR3 bases are TGTGCCAGCAGCTTAGTGAGCCAGGGGGCCGGATGGGAAAAA.